These 20 T cell receptor beta chains share one sample of origin, sequenced in a study of spatial heterogeneity in lung cancer (dated 2019 in TCRdb). General findings and caveats noted by the study authors: The tumor nonsynonymous mutation count correlated with the number of expanded alpha and beta TCRs within the tumor.

The sample's time point label, in plain terms: sample taken at primary tumor resection. No cognate antigen is known for these TCRs. The method behind the library was 5' RACE. The sequencing machine was a NextSeq 500. TCRdb ran its own pipeline on the public reads, namely fastp trimming at Q25 and MiXCR clone calling, and kept in-frame beta chains. Under each unique CDR3 protein, matching rows form one entry showing the most common genes and DNA. Recorded for this sample are about 9,800 distinct CDR3 sequences; around 8.7% of them occurred a single time. 9.5% to 15% of the sample belongs to the ten largest clones. Sample: lung tumor tissue, taken at surgery. The receptors shown here come from a female donor with early-stage non-small cell lung cancer.

This clonotype occurred many times. The chain is built from TRBV11-2 and TRBJ1-3, with 7 nucleotides matching TRBD1. The germline V gene encodes CDR1 SGHAT and CDR2 FQNNGV. The trim removed 5 bases at V and 0 bases at J, leaving 10 bases unmatched. The CDR3 contains 17 residues. The CDR3 DNA sequence: TGTGCCAGCAGCACATGGACAGGCGGGCTCTCTGGAAACACCATATATTTT. The encoded protein is CASSTWTGGLSGNTIYF.

This clonotype showed up just once. The junction and the germline gene differ at one end; a read error may be behind it. V gene TRBV12-3 or TRBV12-4 combines with J gene TRBJ2-3; D could derive from TRBD1 or TRBD2 (6 bases each). There are 18 residues in the CDR3. The CDR3 here is CASSLVSWGAWSTDTQYF. CDR3 nucleotide sequence: TGTGCCAGCAGCTTAGTCTCGTGGGGGGCGTGGAGCACAGATACGCAGTATTTT.

This clonotype was detected ten times or more. The V gene is TRBV4-1, the J gene TRBJ1-1, with D perhaps TRBD1 (5 bases). Germline CDR1 and CDR2: MGHRA and YSYEKL. Trimming stripped 1 base from V and 7 bases from J, with 7 bases between. The CDR3 extends over 12 amino acids. CDR3 DNA: TGCGCCAGCAGCCAAGTGAGGGGTGAAGCTTTCTTT. It encodes CASSQVRGEAFF.

This clonotype was counted at least ten times. The chain carries TRBV5-1 and TRBJ1-1, with 7 bases aligning to TRBD1. The length of the CDR3 is 13 residues. Trimming cost V 4 bases and J 5 bases; bases outside gene matches: 5. Germline V gives CDR1 SGHRS, CDR2 YFSETQ. CDR3 DNA sequence: TGCGCCAGCAGCATGACAGGGCAAACTGAAGCTTTCTTT. Amino acid sequence: CASSMTGQTEAFF.

This clonotype occurred a few times. The genes are TRBV20-1 and TRBJ1-5; no firm D call. The CDR3 length is 13 residues. With 3 bases removed from V and 4 bases from J, the gap between germline ends came to 10 bases. Looked up from germline, CDR1 is DFQATT and CDR2 is SNEGSKA (reference sequence). The CDR3 DNA reads TGCAGTGCTAGGGGCAGCCGGAATCAGCCCCAGCATTTT. Its translation: CSARGSRNQPQHF.

This clonotype was picked up a small number of times. The chain is built from TRBV11-2 and TRBJ2-7; D is unresolved. Deletions cut 5 bases from V and 3 bases from J, with 20 bases between. Germline V gene lookup returns CDR1 SGHAT and CDR2 FQNNGV. CDR3 length: 16 residues. This CDR3 reads CASSPPSRVTYYEQYF. The CDR3 coding sequence is TGTGCCAGCAGCCCCCCCTCAAGGGTTACGTACTACGAGCAGTACTTC. The full variable domain, rest sourced from reference TRBV11-2 and TRBJ2-7, is EAGVAQSPRYKIIEKRQSVAFWCNPISGHATLYWYQQILGQGPKLLIQFQNNGVVDDSQLPKDRFSAERLKGVDSTLKIQPAKLEDSAVYLCASSPPSRVTYYEQYFGPGTRLTVT.

This clonotype was seen a handful of times. This rearrangement joins TRBV2 to TRBJ2-1; 8 bases line up with TRBD2. With 7 bases clipped from V and 5 bases from J, the junction kept 4 bases outside the gene matches. This CDR3 spans 13 amino acids. Germline V gene lookup returns CDR1 SNHLY and CDR2 FYNNEI. The CDR3 nucleotides are TGTGCCAGCAAAGCGGGGGCGAACAATGAGCAGTTCTTC. It encodes CASKAGANNEQFF.

This clonotype was seen ten or more times. The chain combines TRBV7-3 with TRBJ1-1; 7 nucleotides match TRBD1. The V and J ends lost 3 bases and 2 bases, in that order; junction bases with no gene match: 6. CDR3 size: 15 residues. The V gene's germline CDR1 is SGHTA and CDR2 FQGTGA. CDR3 in amino acids: CASSLSRDSNTEAFF. The CDR3 DNA reads TGTGCCAGCAGCTTGAGTCGGGACAGTAACACTGAAGCTTTCTTT.

This clonotype was seen only a few times. V and J are TRBV28 and TRBJ1-2; D not certain. Germline V gene sequence: CDR1 MDHEN, CDR2 SYDVKM. Trimming removed 6 bases from V and 8 bases from J, with 10 bases in between. This CDR3 has 11 residues. In nucleotides, the CDR3 is TGTGCCAGCAGAGACAAGGGCGGCTACACCTTC. It specifies CASRDKGGYTF.

V and J are TRBV13 and TRBJ1-1; D ambiguous. The germline V and J ends were trimmed by 4 bases and 1 base, with 10 bases remaining between them. The germline V gene has CDR1 PRHDT and CDR2 FYEKMQ (reference sequence). The CDR3 runs 14 residues. The CDR3 reads CASSSIDGNTEAFF. In nucleotides, the CDR3 is TGTGCCAGCAGCTCCATCGACGGGAACACTGAAGCTTTCTTT.

The sample holds many counts of this clonotype. This chain uses TRBV18 with TRBJ1-4; D is undetermined. This CDR3 has 17 residues. Trimming stripped 3 bases from V and 0 bases from J, with 14 bases between. Germline CDR1 and CDR2: KGHSH and LQKENI. The chain's CDR3 is CASSPSSSFATNEKLFF. CDR3 bases: TGTGCCAGCTCACCTAGCAGTTCCTTCGCAACTAATGAAAAACTGTTTTTT.

In its sample, this clonotype was seen many times. CDR3: CSARDHRGLNYGYTF. DNA of the CDR3: TGCAGTGCTAGAGATCACAGGGGGCTTAACTATGGCTACACCTTC. The rearrangement links TRBV20-1 to TRBJ1-2; 9 nucleotides agree with TRBD1. Trimming removed 0 bases from V and 1 base from J; junction bases left unmatched: 3. Germline V gene lookup returns CDR1 DFQATT and CDR2 SNEGSKA (reference sequence). This CDR3 is built from 15 residues.

The chain uses TRBV20-1 and TRBJ2-3; D gene ambiguous. CDR1 and CDR2 (germline): DFQATT, SNEGSKA (reference sequence). CDR3 length: 13 residues. The ends were cut back, 3 bases at V and 2 bases at J, with 9 bases in the middle. CDR3 loop: CSASVLLTDTQYF. CDR3 DNA: TGCAGTGCTAGTGTCCTCCTCACAGATACGCAGTATTTT.

In its sample, this clonotype ranks as medium-sized. This chain uses TRBV12-3 or TRBV12-4 with TRBJ2-3; TRBD2 is a possible D gene (7 bases). V lost 3 bases and J 4 bases, leaving 14 bases between the germline ends. The CDR3 contains 15 residues. The CDR3 sequence: CASSFSGGEADTQYF. CDR3 nucleotides: TGTGCCAGCAGTTTTTCGGGGGGCGAAGCAGATACGCAGTATTTT.

This clonotype has ten or more counts. The V gene is TRBV20-1, the J gene TRBJ2-3, with a weak D call TRBD2 (7 bases). The CDR3 extends over 15 amino acids. CDR1 and CDR2 (germline): DFQATT, SNEGSKA (reference sequence). Trimming removed 2 bases from V and 2 bases from J, with 14 bases in between. The CDR3 region has the DNA TGCAGTGCTAGAACTCTCGGGGGGCACACAGATACGCAGTATTTT. Protein product: CSARTLGGHTDTQYF.

The CDR3 DNA follows: TGTGCCAGCTCACCACGTAGGGTCTCCTACGAGCAGTACTTC. Amino acid sequence: CASSPRRVSYEQYF. V usage is TRBV18 and J usage is TRBJ2-7; D is unresolved. CDR1 is KGHSH, CDR2 LQKENI, per germline. Trimming took off 1 base at V and 0 bases at J, with 7 bases between the two ends. The CDR3 is 14 residues long.

The chain joins TRBV25-1 to TRBJ1-2; D remains ambiguous. This CDR3 region has 11 residues. Germline V gene sequence: CDR1 MGHDK, CDR2 SYGVNS. V lost 3 bases to trimming and J lost 7 bases, with 6 bases between them. The CDR3, as DNA: TGTGCCAGCAGTGACGGTAGTGGCTACACCTTC. It codes for CASSDGSGYTF.

This clonotype came up many times. The chain links TRBV12-3 or TRBV12-4 to TRBJ2-5, with TRBD2 matching over 7 bases. The CDR3 length is 13 residues. Trimming removed 0 bases from V and 9 bases from J; junction bases left unmatched: 4. CDR3 in amino acids: CASSLAGSGAQYF. In DNA form, the CDR3 reads TGTGCCAGCAGTTTAGCGGGGAGCGGGGCCCAGTACTTC.

This clonotype was found a few times. The J gene is TRBJ2-7, the V gene TRBV11-3; a possible D gene is TRBD2 (6 bases). With 3 bases removed from V and 0 bases from J, the gap between germline ends came to 12 bases. This CDR3 comprises 15 residues. In germline, CDR1 is SGHNT, CDR2 YENEEA. As DNA, the CDR3 is TGTGCCAGCAGCTTCTCGGGGGTACCCTCCTACGAGCAGTACTTC. The encoded protein is CASSFSGVPSYEQYF. The entire variable domain, with the rest obtained from reference TRBV11-3 and TRBJ2-7, is as follows: EAGVVQSPRYKIIEKKQPVAFWCNPISGHNTLYWYLQNLGQGPELLIRYENEEAVDDSQLPKDRFSAERLKGVDSTLKIQPAELGDSAVYLCASSFSGVPSYEQYFGPGTRLTVT.

This clonotype has a count of ten or more. The chain has TRBV10-3 and TRBJ1-2; TRBD1 is a possible D gene (5 bases). Trimming removed 0 bases from V and 4 bases from J, with 12 bases in between. This CDR3 comprises 15 residues. The germline V gene encodes CDR1 ENHRY and CDR2 SYGVKD. DNA for the CDR3: TGTGCCATCAGTGAGTCCGTGACAGCACTCTATGGCTACACCTTC. This codes for CAISESVTALYGYTF.